This TCR beta chain comes out of a study of PD-1 blockade in classical Hodgkin lymphoma. Broader study findings: Baseline TCR diversity was reportedly lower in newly diagnosed patients than in healthy donors. It was reported as lower still in relapsed/refractory patients.

Measured with immunoSEQ multiplex PCR; TCRdb has only the in-frame clones, and not every one. Seen here are over 6,500 clones, approximately 80% observed once, and the top ten hold just under 45%. This clone has only a few counts. Its antigen is as yet unknown. Time point described: cycle 4 day 1 (C4D1), after more than five weeks of nivolumab. Patients all relapsed after autologous stem cell transplantation, and there was variation in brentuximab vedotin exposure. The CDR3 loop spans 14 amino acids. V lost 2 bases and J lost 7, with 14 bases in between. Germline V gene sequence: CDR1 SNHLY, CDR2 FYNNEI.

The chain has TRBV2 and TRBJ1-2, with D uncertain. The sequence was collected from a human donor with classical Hodgkin lymphoma. The sample consisted of peripheral blood mononuclear cells (PBMCs), taken before the fourth cycle of nivolumab. This chain's CDR3 is CASSEWSEGFGYTF. Here the CDR3 DNA reads TGTGCCAGCAGTGAATGGTCAGAAGGTTTTGGCTACACCTTC. Together with reference TRBV2 and TRBJ1-2, the CDR3 gives the full variable domain: EPEVTQTPSHQVTQMGQEVILRCVPISNHLYFYWYRQILGQKVEFLVSFYNNEISEKSEIFDDQFSVERPDGSNFTLKIRSTKLEDSAMYFCASSEWSEGFGYTFGSGTRLTVV.